The 3 T cell receptor beta chains reported below all come from one sample, sequenced in a study of spatial heterogeneity in lung cancer. Time point: blood at routine non-recurrence follow-up after resection. No cells were sorted before sequencing. The whole RNA sequenced was extracted from tumor, nontumor lung or frozen PBMC. TCRdb passed the 5' RACE reads through MiXCR, listing each CDR3 protein once. The data show about 50,000 distinct CDR3 sequences, less than 9% seen once. The sequencing here drew on PBMCs, taken at follow-up. The source of these receptors is a female donor with early-stage non-small cell lung cancer.

This chain links TRBV11-1 with TRBJ2-3; possible D gene TRBD2, 5 bases. This CDR3 spans 18 amino acids. CDR1 and CDR2 from the germline V gene are SGHAT and FQDESV (reference sequence). V was pared by 3 bases and J by 2 bases, with 21 bases between. The CDR3, as DNA: TGTGCCAGCAGCTTTTCGCTCCGGGAACTAACCAACACAGATACGCAGTATTTT. Its translation is CASSFSLRELTNTDTQYF.

This clonotype came up many times. This chain uses TRBV18 with TRBJ2-2; unclear D gene. The CDR3 runs to 13 residues. The germline V gene has CDR1 KGHSH and CDR2 LQKENI. V gave up 2 bases and J gave up 5 bases, with 6 bases separating them. CDR3 amino acids: CASSPGPTGELFF. In DNA form, the CDR3 reads TGTGCCAGCTCACCAGGTCCGACCGGGGAGCTGTTTTTT.

The rearrangement uses TRBV7-6 and TRBJ2-3; TRBD2 matches 12 bases. The CDR3 covers 15 residues. Looked up from germline, CDR1 is SGHVS and CDR2 is FNYEAQ. V shed 6 bases, J shed 2 bases, and the junction held 3 bases outside the gene matches. CDR3 DNA sequence: TGTGCCAGCAGTCGACTAGCGGGGGCCACAGATACGCAGTATTTT. This gives the protein CASSRLAGATDTQYF.